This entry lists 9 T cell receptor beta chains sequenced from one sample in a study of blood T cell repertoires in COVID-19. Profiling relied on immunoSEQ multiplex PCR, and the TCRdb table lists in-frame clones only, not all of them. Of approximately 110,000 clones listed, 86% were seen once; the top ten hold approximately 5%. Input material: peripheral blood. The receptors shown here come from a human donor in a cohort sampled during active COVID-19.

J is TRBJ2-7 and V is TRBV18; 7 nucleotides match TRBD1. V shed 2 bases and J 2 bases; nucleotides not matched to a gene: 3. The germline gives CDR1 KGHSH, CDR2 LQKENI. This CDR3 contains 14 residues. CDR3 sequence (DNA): TGTGCCAGCTCACCAGACCAGGGGGCCTACGAGCAGTACTTC. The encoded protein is CASSPDQGAYEQYF.

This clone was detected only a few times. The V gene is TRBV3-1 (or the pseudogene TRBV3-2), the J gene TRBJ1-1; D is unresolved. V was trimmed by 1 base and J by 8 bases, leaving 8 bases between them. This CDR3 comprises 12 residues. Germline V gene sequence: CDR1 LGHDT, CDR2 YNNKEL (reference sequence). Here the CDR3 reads CASSQVGREAFF. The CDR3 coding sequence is TGTGCCAGCAGCCAAGTTGGTAGAGAAGCTTTCTTT.

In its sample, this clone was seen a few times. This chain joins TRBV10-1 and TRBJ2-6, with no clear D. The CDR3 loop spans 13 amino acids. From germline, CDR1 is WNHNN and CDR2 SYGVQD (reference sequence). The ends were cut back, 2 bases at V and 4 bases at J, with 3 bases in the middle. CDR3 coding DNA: TGCGCCAGCAGTGAGCCAGGGGCCAACGTCCTGACTTTC. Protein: CASSEPGANVLTF.

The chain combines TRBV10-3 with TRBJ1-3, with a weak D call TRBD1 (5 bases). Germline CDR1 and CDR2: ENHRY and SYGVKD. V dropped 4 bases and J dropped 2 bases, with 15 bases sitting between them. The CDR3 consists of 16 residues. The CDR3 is CAISGRTGETGNTIYF. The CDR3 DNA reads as TGTGCCATCAGTGGTCGTACAGGAGAAACTGGAAACACCATATATTTT.

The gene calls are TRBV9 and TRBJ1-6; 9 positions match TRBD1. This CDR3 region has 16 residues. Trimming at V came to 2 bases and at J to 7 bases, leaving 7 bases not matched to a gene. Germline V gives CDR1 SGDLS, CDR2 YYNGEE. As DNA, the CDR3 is TGTGCCAGCAGCGTTCTGGGACAGGGTGGAAATTCACCCCTCCACTTT. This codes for CASSVLGQGGNSPLHF.

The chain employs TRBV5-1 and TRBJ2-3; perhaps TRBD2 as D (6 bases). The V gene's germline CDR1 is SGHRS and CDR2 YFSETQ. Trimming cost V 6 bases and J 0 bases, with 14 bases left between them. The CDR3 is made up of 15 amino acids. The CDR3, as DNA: TGCGCCAGCAAAAGGTCGGGGACTAGCACAGATACGCAGTATTTT. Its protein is CASKRSGTSTDTQYF.

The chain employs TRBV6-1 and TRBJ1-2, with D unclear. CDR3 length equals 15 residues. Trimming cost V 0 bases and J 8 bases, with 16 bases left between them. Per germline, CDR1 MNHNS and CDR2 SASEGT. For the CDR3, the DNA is TGTGCCAGCAGTGAAGCGCAAGAGGTCAGCTTAGGCTACACCTTC. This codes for CASSEAQEVSLGYTF.

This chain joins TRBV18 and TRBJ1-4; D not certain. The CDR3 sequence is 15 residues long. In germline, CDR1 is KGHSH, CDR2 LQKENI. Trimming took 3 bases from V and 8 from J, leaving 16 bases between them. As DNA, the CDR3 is TGTGCCAGCTCACCGGATGGGCTAAGGCGCGAAAAACTGTTTTTT. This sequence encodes CASSPDGLRREKLFF.

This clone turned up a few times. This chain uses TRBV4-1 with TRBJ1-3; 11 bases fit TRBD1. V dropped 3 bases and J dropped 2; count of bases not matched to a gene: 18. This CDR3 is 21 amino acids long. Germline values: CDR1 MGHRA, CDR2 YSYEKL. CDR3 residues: CASSHPRGPNGQGAAGNTIYF. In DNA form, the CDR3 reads TGCGCCAGCAGCCATCCAAGGGGACCGAACGGACAGGGGGCGGCTGGAAACACCATATATTTT.